This TCR beta chain was captured in a study of blood T cell repertoires in COVID-19. About the study: Samples came from the United States, Italy and Spain, spanning acute and convalescent COVID-19.

Germline-derived CDR1 and CDR2 are SEHNR and FQNEAQ (reference sequence). V shed 5 bases and J shed 8 bases, with 12 bases lying between them. The CDR3 consists of 13 residues. Original methodology: Estimation of nucleated cell counts relied on the amplification of reference gene primers. Generated by immunoSEQ multiplex PCR, the TCRdb table keeps only in-frame clones and is missing some. V and J calls and clone size are as listed in that table; D and trimming were resolved from the DNA. The sample shows 90,000 to 150,000 clones, more than 70% of them seen only once. Specimen: peripheral blood. The clonotype was recovered from a human donor in a cohort sampled during active COVID-19. The V gene is TRBV7-9, the J gene TRBJ1-4; D is perhaps TRBD1 (6 bases). CDR3 DNA sequence: TGTGCCAGCAGCCCAGGACAGTACGAAAAACTGTTTTTT. This codes for CASSPGQYEKLFF. The full variable domain, with the rest looked up from reference TRBV7-9 and TRBJ1-4, is DTGVSQNPRHKITKRGQNVTFRCDPISEHNRLYWYRQTLGQGPEFLTYFQNEAQLEKSRLLSDRFSAERPKGSFSTLEIQRTEQGDSAMYLCASSPGQYEKLFFGSGTQLSVL.